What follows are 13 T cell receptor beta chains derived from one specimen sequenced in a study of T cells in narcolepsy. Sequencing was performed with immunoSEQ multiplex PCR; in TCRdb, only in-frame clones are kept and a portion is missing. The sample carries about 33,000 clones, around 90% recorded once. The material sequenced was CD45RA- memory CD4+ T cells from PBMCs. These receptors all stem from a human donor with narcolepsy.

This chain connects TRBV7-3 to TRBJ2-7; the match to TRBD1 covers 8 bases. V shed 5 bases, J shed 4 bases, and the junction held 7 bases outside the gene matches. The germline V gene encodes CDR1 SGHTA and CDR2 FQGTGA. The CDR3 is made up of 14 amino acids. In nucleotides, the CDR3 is TGTGCCAGCAGCCTACTCGACAGGGGATACGAGCAGTACTTC. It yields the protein CASSLLDRGYEQYF.

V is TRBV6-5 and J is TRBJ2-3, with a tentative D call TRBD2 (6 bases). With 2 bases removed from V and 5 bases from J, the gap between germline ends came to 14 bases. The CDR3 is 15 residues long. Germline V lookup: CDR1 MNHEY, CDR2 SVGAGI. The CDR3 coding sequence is TGTGCCAGCAGTTACGTTACTGGGGGGAAAGATACGCAGTATTTT. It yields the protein CASSYVTGGKDTQYF.

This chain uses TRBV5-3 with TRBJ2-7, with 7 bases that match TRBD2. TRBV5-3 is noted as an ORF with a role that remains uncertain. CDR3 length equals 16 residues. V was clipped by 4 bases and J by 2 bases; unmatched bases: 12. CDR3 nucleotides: TGTGCCAGAAGCCGTGATAGGAGGGAGGGCACCTACGAGCAGTACTTC. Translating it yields CARSRDRREGTYEQYF.

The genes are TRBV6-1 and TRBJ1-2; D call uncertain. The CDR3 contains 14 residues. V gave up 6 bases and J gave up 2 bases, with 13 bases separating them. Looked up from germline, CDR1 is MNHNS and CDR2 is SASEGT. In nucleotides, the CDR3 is TGTGCCAGCAGAGGAGGTTGGGGAAACTATGGCTACACCTTC. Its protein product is CASRGGWGNYGYTF.

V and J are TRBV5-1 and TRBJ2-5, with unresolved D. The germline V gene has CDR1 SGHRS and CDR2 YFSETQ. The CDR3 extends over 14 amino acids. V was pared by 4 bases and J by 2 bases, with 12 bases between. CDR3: CASSGDGRQETQYF. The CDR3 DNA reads TGCGCCAGCAGCGGCGACGGGCGACAAGAGACCCAGTACTTC.

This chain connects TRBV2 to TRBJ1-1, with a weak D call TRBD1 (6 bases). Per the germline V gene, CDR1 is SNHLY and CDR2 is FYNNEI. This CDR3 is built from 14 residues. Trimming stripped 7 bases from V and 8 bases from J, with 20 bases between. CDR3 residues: CASNLKFLQGEAFF. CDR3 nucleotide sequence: TGTGCCAGCAATTTGAAGTTCTTACAGGGCGAAGCTTTCTTT. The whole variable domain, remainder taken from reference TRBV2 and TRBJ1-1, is EPEVTQTPSHQVTQMGQEVILRCVPISNHLYFYWYRQILGQKVEFLVSFYNNEISEKSEIFDDQFSVERPDGSNFTLKIRSTKLEDSAMYFCASNLKFLQGEAFFGQGTRLTVV.

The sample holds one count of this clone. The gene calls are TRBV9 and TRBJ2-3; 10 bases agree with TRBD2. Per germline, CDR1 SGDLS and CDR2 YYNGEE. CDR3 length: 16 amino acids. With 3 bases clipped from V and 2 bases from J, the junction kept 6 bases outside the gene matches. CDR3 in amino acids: CASSDLAGGPTDTQYF. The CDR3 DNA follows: TGTGCCAGCAGCGATTTAGCGGGAGGACCCACAGATACGCAGTATTTT.

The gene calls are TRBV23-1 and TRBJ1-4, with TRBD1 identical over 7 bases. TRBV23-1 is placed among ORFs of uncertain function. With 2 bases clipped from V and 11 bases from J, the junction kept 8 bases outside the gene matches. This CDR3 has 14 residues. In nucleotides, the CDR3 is TGCGCCAGCAGTCAAGGGGCCAGGGGGAAGAAACTGTTTTTT. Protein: CASSQGARGKKLFF.

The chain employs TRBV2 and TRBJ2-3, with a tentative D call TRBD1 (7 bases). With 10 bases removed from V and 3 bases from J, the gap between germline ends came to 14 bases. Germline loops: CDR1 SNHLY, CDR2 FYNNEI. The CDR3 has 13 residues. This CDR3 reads CATRQGGTDTQYF. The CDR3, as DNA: TGTGCCACCCGACAGGGAGGAACAGATACGCAGTATTTT.

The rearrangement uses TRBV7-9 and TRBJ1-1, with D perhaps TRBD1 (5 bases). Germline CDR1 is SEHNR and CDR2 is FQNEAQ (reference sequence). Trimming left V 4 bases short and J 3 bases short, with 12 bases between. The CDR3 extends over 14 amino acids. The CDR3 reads CASSWGGSDTEAFF. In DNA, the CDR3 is TGTGCCAGCAGCTGGGGGGGTAGCGACACTGAAGCTTTCTTT.

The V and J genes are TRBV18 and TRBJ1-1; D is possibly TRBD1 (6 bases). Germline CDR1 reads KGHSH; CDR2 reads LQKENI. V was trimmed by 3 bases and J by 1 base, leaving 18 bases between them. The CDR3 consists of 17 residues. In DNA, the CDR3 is TGTGCCAGCTCACCGTCTCGCCTACAGGGAGGGAACACTGAAGCTTTCTTT. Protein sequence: CASSPSRLQGGNTEAFF.

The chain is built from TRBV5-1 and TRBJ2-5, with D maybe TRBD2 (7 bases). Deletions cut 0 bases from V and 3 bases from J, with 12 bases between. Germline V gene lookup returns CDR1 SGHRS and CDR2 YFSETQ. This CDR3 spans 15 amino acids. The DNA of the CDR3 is TGCGCCAGCAGCTTGGCCGGGGGGCCAGAAGAGACCCAGTACTTC. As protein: CASSLAGGPEETQYF. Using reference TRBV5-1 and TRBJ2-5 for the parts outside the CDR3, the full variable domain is KAGVTQTPRYLIKTRGQQVTLSCSPISGHRSVSWYQQTPGQGLQFLFEYFSETQRNKGNFPGRFSGRQFSNSRSEMNVSTLELGDSALYLCASSLAGGPEETQYFGPGTRLLVL.

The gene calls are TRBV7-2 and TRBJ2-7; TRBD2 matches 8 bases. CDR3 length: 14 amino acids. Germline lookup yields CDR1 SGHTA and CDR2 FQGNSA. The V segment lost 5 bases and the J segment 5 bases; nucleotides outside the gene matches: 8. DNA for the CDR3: TGTGCCAGCAGCATTGGGACTAGGAGGGACGAGCAGTACTTC. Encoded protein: CASSIGTRRDEQYF.